These 20 T cell receptor beta chains were all obtained from the same sample, sequenced in a study of low-dose radiotherapy and immunotherapy resistance in tumors. Covering alpha and beta chains, TRAV- and TRBV-specific primers were used for the first-strand cDNA. TCRs were amplified for around 21 PCR cycles with a constant-region primer and V-primer adapter. TCRdb ran MiXCR on the reads and lists one entry per CDR3 protein. This sample has roughly 76,000 distinct CDR3 sequences, with 15% to 20% found just once. Time point in this sample: before trial treatment. The material was PBMCs, obtained before treatment. These receptors all come from a male donor with prostate cancer.

This clonotype was found many times. This chain joins TRBV13 and TRBJ1-5; TRBD1 matches at 10 bases. Per the germline V gene, CDR1 is PRHDT and CDR2 is FYEKMQ (reference sequence). With 0 bases clipped from V and 4 bases from J, the junction kept 3 bases outside the gene matches. CDR3 length: 16 residues. Here the CDR3 DNA reads TGTGCCAGCAGCTTAGGGTGGACAGGGGGAAATCAGCCCCAGCATTTT. Its protein product is CASSLGWTGGNQPQHF.

This clonotype has ten or more counts. The chain joins TRBV6-1 to TRBJ2-1, with D possibly being TRBD1 (5 bases). Trimming shortened V by 6 bases and J by 8 bases, and 14 bases separated the two germline ends. Germline values: CDR1 MNHNS, CDR2 SASEGT. The CDR3 contains 13 residues. The CDR3 coding sequence is TGTGCCAGCAGAAACCAGGGTATCGATGAGCAGTTCTTC. Its translation is CASRNQGIDEQFF.

There are many counts of this clonotype. CDR3 protein: CSAREAGRTEAFF. For the CDR3, the DNA is TGCAGTGCTAGAGAGGCAGGGCGTACTGAAGCTTTCTTT. The chain combines TRBV20-1 with TRBJ1-1; tentative D call: TRBD1 (5 bases). Germline CDR1 is DFQATT and CDR2 is SNEGSKA (reference sequence). The V end was cut by 0 bases, the J end by 5 bases, with 10 bases between. This CDR3 has 13 amino acids.

At least ten counts were recorded for this clonotype. The V call is TRBV10-3, the J call TRBJ2-5; possible D gene TRBD2, 7 bases. Germline lookup yields CDR1 ENHRY and CDR2 SYGVKD. CDR3 length equals 14 residues. The ends were cut back, 4 bases at V and 3 bases at J, with 12 bases in the middle. CDR3 protein: CAISVGGGKETQYF. The CDR3, as DNA: TGTGCCATCAGTGTGGGCGGGGGCAAAGAGACCCAGTACTTC.

Worth noting for this clonotype: A read error likely explains this, since a far larger clone differs by one base. V and J are TRBV6-9 and TRBJ2-7; no clear D. Germline CDR1 MNHGY, CDR2 SVAAGI. The V gene lost 6 bases and the J gene lost 3 bases, with 3 bases spanning the gap. This CDR3 region has 10 residues. CDR3 nucleotide sequence: TGTGCCAGCAGCCGCTACGAGCAGTACTTC. It is translated as CASSRYEQYF.

This clonotype was recorded at least ten times. This chain connects TRBV7-3 to TRBJ2-2, with 9 bases aligning to TRBD2. The CDR3 runs to 15 residues. Trimming took 0 bases from V and 4 from J; bases not matched to a gene: 0. Germline-derived CDR1 and CDR2 are SGHTA and FQGTGA. In DNA, the CDR3 is TGTGCCAGCAGCTTAACGCGGGGGGGCACCGGGGAGCTGTTTTTT. Translating gives CASSLTRGGTGELFF.

V and J are TRBV27 and TRBJ1-5; D is perhaps TRBD1 (6 bases). The germline V gene has CDR1 MNHEY and CDR2 SMNVEV (reference sequence). The CDR3 sequence is 16 residues long. V lost 6 bases and J lost 0, with 15 bases in between. DNA for the CDR3: TGTGCCAGCAGCACAGGGAACTTATATAGCAATCAGCCCCAGCATTTT. Translated: CASSTGNLYSNQPQHF.

This clonotype was observed many times. The chain recombines TRBV9 with TRBJ2-7; TRBD2 might be the D (6 bases). CDR1 SGDLS and CDR2 YYNGEE come from the germline V gene. CDR3 length: 12 amino acids. V was cut by 2 bases and J by 7 bases, with 10 bases left in between. CDR3 loop: CASSVGGREQYF. The CDR3, as DNA: TGTGCCAGCAGCGTGGGAGGACGGGAGCAGTACTTC.

The sample holds many counts of this clonotype. The rearrangement links TRBV20-1 to TRBJ2-3; 9 nucleotides align to TRBD1. The CDR3 sequence is 16 residues long. The junction had 5 bases not matched to a gene; V was cut back by 1 base and J by 0 bases. The germline gives CDR1 DFQATT, CDR2 SNEGSKA (reference sequence). This CDR3 reads CSARGQGGPSTDTQYF. CDR3 DNA: TGCAGTGCTAGAGGACAGGGGGGCCCTAGCACAGATACGCAGTATTTT.

The V gene is TRBV6-1, the J gene TRBJ1-5; D remains unclear. CDR1 is MNHNS and CDR2 is SASEGT in the germline V gene. With 10 bases removed from V and 5 bases from J, the gap between germline ends came to 15 bases. This CDR3 has 13 amino acids. Here the CDR3 reads CATNSRPDQPQHF. As DNA, the CDR3 is TGTGCCACAAACTCACGACCGGATCAGCCCCAGCATTTT.

This clonotype appeared many times. The chain employs TRBV11-2 and TRBJ1-6; D unclear. Germline V lookup: CDR1 SGHAT, CDR2 FQNNGV. The CDR3 has 16 amino acids. Trimming removed 3 bases from V and 14 bases from J, with 23 bases in between. DNA of the CDR3: TGTGCCAGCAGCTTCGGGATCCCCAAAGCCGGTATCACCCTCCACTTT. Its protein is CASSFGIPKAGITLHF. Full variable domain (outside the CDR3, taken from reference TRBV11-2 and TRBJ1-6): EAGVAQSPRYKIIEKRQSVAFWCNPISGHATLYWYQQILGQGPKLLIQFQNNGVVDDSQLPKDRFSAERLKGVDSTLKIQPAKLEDSAVYLCASSFGIPKAGITLHFGNGTRLTVT.

This clonotype was seen repeatedly, ten times or more. The chain has TRBV5-1 and TRBJ2-7, with D possibly matching TRBD1 (6 bases). This CDR3 region has 15 residues. V lost 2 bases and J 0 bases, leaving 12 bases between the germline ends. Germline-derived CDR1 and CDR2 are SGHRS and YFSETQ. The CDR3 DNA follows: TGCGCCAGCAGCTTATCCGGGACAACCTCCTACGAGCAGTACTTC. This sequence encodes CASSLSGTTSYEQYF.

The chain uses TRBV14 and TRBJ1-3; 7 bases line up with TRBD1. V was pared by 3 bases and J by 0 bases, with 2 bases of the junction left unmatched. The germline CDR1 and CDR2 sequences are SGHDN and FVKESK. This CDR3 has 15 amino acids. CDR3 in DNA: TGTGCCAGCAGCCACCCAGGGGGCTCTGGAAACACCATATATTTT. This sequence encodes CASSHPGGSGNTIYF.

This clonotype has a count of ten or more. The V gene is TRBV21-1, the J gene TRBJ2-7; the table assigns TRBD1, which was not confirmed against the DNA. TRBV21-1 is listed as a pseudogene. The CDR3 loop spans 16 amino acids. The DNA of the CDR3 is TGTGCCAGCAGCAAAGCTCCCCGGGACCGTTGGTACGAGCAGTACTTC. It codes for CASSKAPRDRWYEQYF.

This clonotype showed up many times. The chain couples TRBV7-2 to TRBJ2-1, with 12 bases fitting TRBD2. The length of the CDR3 is 15 residues. V lost 1 base and J lost 12; bases outside the gene matches: 7. Germline V gives CDR1 SGHTA, CDR2 FQGNSA. The DNA for the CDR3 is TGTGCCAGCAGCTTAGGGCCTAGCGGGGGGGCCCTGCAGTTCTTC. Its translation: CASSLGPSGGALQFF.

This clonotype was detected ten times or more. The chain uses TRBV12-3 or TRBV12-4 and TRBJ1-5, with a tentative D call TRBD1 (5 bases). Trimming pared 3 bases from V and 4 bases from J, leaving 10 bases between. This CDR3 contains 14 residues. The CDR3 DNA reads TGTGCCAGCAGTTTGGATGGGGCGAATCAGCCCCAGCATTTT. It encodes CASSLDGANQPQHF.

This clonotype was observed at least ten times. This chain links TRBV7-2 with TRBJ1-2; D may be TRBD1 (5 bases). With 4 bases removed from V and 8 bases from J, the gap between germline ends came to 11 bases. The CDR3 loop spans 12 amino acids. Germline values: CDR1 SGHTA, CDR2 FQGNSA. The CDR3 bases are TGTGCCAGCAGCTCTGGACAAGAAGGCTACACCTTC. It encodes CASSSGQEGYTF. The variable domain in full, completed from reference TRBV7-2 and TRBJ1-2, reads GAGVSQSPSNKVTEKGKDVELRCDPISGHTALYWYRQSLGQGLEFLIYFQGNSAPDKSGLPSDRFSAERTGGSVSTLTIQRTQQEDSAVYLCASSSGQEGYTFGSGTRLTVV.

This clonotype was observed at least ten times. The chain recombines TRBV20-1 with TRBJ2-5; 9 nucleotides line up with TRBD2. This CDR3 spans 15 amino acids. Unmatched junction bases numbered 6, after V lost 0 bases and J lost 4 bases. Looked up from germline, CDR1 is DFQATT and CDR2 is SNEGSKA (reference sequence). The CDR3 is CSARDMREGRETQYF. CDR3 DNA sequence: TGCAGTGCTAGAGACATGCGGGAGGGGAGAGAGACCCAGTACTTC.

This clonotype was counted ten times or more. V usage is TRBV14 and J usage is TRBJ1-2; the match to TRBD1 covers 11 bases. Germline loops: CDR1 SGHDN, CDR2 FVKESK. V dropped 5 bases and J dropped 8; count of bases not matched to a gene: 10. CDR3 length: 15 residues. CDR3 DNA sequence: TGTGCCAGCAGCGAATTACCGGGACAGGGGGACGGCTACACCTTC. Translation gives CASSELPGQGDGYTF.

This clonotype was counted many times. V and J are TRBV30 and TRBJ2-7; perhaps D is TRBD1 or TRBD2 (5 bases each). V shed 0 bases and J shed 9 bases, with 18 bases lying between them. Germline-derived CDR1 and CDR2 are GTSNPN and SVGIG (reference sequence). This CDR3 spans 14 amino acids. CDR3 in amino acids: CAWSVSGRSPAQYF. Here the CDR3 DNA reads TGTGCCTGGAGTGTATCGGGGCGCAGTCCTGCGCAGTACTTC.